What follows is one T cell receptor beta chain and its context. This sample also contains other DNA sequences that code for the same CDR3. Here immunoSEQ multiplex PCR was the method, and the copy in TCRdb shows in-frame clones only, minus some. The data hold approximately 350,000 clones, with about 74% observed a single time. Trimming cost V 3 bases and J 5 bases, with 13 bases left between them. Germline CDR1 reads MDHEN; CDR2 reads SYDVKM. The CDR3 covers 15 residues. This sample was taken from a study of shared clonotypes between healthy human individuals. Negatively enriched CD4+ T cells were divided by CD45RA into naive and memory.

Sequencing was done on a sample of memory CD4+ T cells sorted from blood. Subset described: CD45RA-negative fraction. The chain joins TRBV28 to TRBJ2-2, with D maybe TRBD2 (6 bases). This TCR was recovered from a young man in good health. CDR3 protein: CASSFPAGGTGELFF. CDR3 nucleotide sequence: TGTGCCAGCAGTTTTCCTGCCGGAGGGACCGGGGAGCTGTTTTTT. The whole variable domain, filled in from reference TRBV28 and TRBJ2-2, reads DVKVTQSSRYLVKRTGEKVFLECVQDMDHENMFWYRQDPGLGLRLIYFSYDVKMKEKGDIPEGYSVSREKKERFSLILESASTNQTSMYLCASSFPAGGTGELFFGEGSRLTVL.